Listed here are 9 T cell receptor beta chains from one sample, sequenced in a study of early T cells in non-severe SARS-CoV-2 infection. TCRdb passed the 5' RACE reads through MiXCR, listing each CDR3 protein once. The sample contains about 30,000 distinct CDR3 sequences, roughly 5.4% of which appear only once. The specimen was whole blood. These receptors all come from an adult who was a healthcare worker with PCR-confirmed SARS-CoV-2 infection or an uninfected control (not recorded which).

This clonotype is labeled as medium-sized. The chain recombines TRBV10-3 with TRBJ1-6; TRBD1 agrees at 11 bases. Germline V gene sequence: CDR1 ENHRY, CDR2 SYGVKD. The length of the CDR3 is 14 residues. With V trimmed by 5 bases and J by 9 bases, 3 bases remained unmatched. CDR3 residues: CAISPGQGGSPLHF. Here the CDR3 DNA reads TGTGCCATCAGTCCGGGACAGGGGGGTTCACCCCTCCACTTT.

There are a few counts of this clonotype. The V gene is TRBV6-5, the J gene TRBJ1-2; no clear D gene. V was trimmed by 4 bases and J by 8 bases, leaving 14 bases between them. The CDR3 runs to 13 residues. CDR1 MNHEY and CDR2 SVGAGI come from the germline V gene. The CDR3 here is CASSLLFSQGYTF. CDR3 nucleotides: TGTGCCAGCAGTTTACTTTTTTCGCAAGGCTACACCTTC.

This chain uses TRBV20-1 with TRBJ2-1, with TRBD2 matching 13 bases. This CDR3 has 15 residues. CDR1 and CDR2 (germline): DFQATT, SNEGSKA (reference sequence). V gave up 0 bases and J gave up 9 bases; unmatched junction bases: 5. In nucleotides, the CDR3 is TGCAGTGCTAGAGACCCGGGACTAGCGGGACCTGAGCAGTTCTTC. Its protein product is CSARDPGLAGPEQFF.

In this sample, this clonotype turned up many times. The V gene is TRBV10-3, the J gene TRBJ2-7, with 7 nucleotides matching TRBD1. The CDR3 has 13 amino acids. CDR1 ENHRY and CDR2 SYGVKD come from the germline V gene. V lost 4 bases, J lost 3 bases, and 3 bases stayed unmatched. For the CDR3, the DNA is TGTGCCATCAGTGGGGGACAGAACTACGAGCAGTACTTC. Encoded protein: CAISGGQNYEQYF.

The genes are TRBV6-2 or TRBV6-3 and TRBJ2-3; D is ambiguous. V lost 2 bases, J lost 3 bases, and 9 bases lay in between. Germline loops: CDR1 MNHEY, CDR2 SVGEGT. The CDR3 extends over 14 amino acids. The CDR3 DNA is TGTGCCAGCAGTTACGTGGCACCTACAGATACGCAGTATTTT. Encoded protein: CASSYVAPTDTQYF.

This clonotype was observed many times. The genes are TRBV3-1 and TRBJ1-1; D may be TRBD1 (6 bases). The CDR3 consists of 13 residues. The germline V gene has CDR1 LGHDT and CDR2 YNNKEL (reference sequence). The V end was cut by 0 bases, the J end by 5 bases, with 7 bases between. The CDR3 DNA follows: TGTGCCAGCAGCCAAGACCAGGGGACTGAAGCTTTCTTT. Protein product: CASSQDQGTEAFF. Together with reference TRBV3-1 and TRBJ1-1, the CDR3 gives the full variable domain: DTAVSQTPKYLVTQMGNDKSIKCEQNLGHDTMYWYKQDSKKFLKIMFSYNNKELIINETVPNRFSPKSPDKAHLNLHINSLELGDSAVYFCASSQDQGTEAFFGQGTRLTVV.

This clonotype was recorded at least ten times. V is TRBV18 and J is TRBJ1-5, with D possibly matching TRBD1 (6 bases). The V end was cut by 2 bases, the J end by 4 bases, with 12 bases between. Germline loops: CDR1 KGHSH, CDR2 LQKENI. The CDR3 spans 15 residues. This CDR3 is CASSPKGDWNQPQHF. The CDR3 bases are TGTGCCAGCTCACCAAAGGGGGACTGGAATCAGCCCCAGCATTTT.

In its sample, this clonotype was seen a few times. The chain links TRBV25-1 to TRBJ2-3; D remains ambiguous. This CDR3 spans 14 amino acids. The V gene lost 4 bases and the J gene lost 0 bases, with 8 bases spanning the gap. Germline V gene data show CDR1 as MGHDK and CDR2 as SYGVNS. CDR3 DNA sequence: TGTGCCAGCAGTGGTCCCGTTAGCACAGATACGCAGTATTTT. This encodes CASSGPVSTDTQYF.

This clonotype was detected a few times. This chain joins TRBV12-3 or TRBV12-4 and TRBJ2-5; 8 nucleotides line up with TRBD1. V lost 3 bases, J lost 2 bases, and 5 bases stayed unmatched. The CDR3 runs to 15 residues. In nucleotides, the CDR3 is TGTGCCAGCAGTTTTCCCGGACAGGGACAAGAGACCCAGTACTTC. Translated, it gives CASSFPGQGQETQYF.